The subject of this entry is one T cell receptor (beta chain). At one end the junction does not follow the germline gene, possibly because of a read error. The data belong to a study of regulatory T cells in long-lasting Graves disease. Sequencing libraries for TCR beta were prepared with iRepertoire HTBI primers and Arm-PCR of CDR3 regions. From the multiplex PCR reads, TCRdb called clonotypes with MiXCR, one entry per CDR3 protein. This sample has 500,000 to 700,000 distinct CDR3 sequences, with approximately 15% found just once. CDR3 length: 14 residues. As for time point: newly diagnosed GD, antithyroid drugs for less than 3 months. RNA from PBMCs was the source of the TCR library. An endocrinology unit in Xi'an, China, supplied the patients. These data were likewise used in another study, on T cells in Graves' hyperthyroidism and ophthalmopathy. That publication notes: Blood also held most thyroid clonotypes expanded beyond 0.001.

This clonotype was obtained from a woman under 40 with Graves disease. The sequencing used peripheral blood mononuclear cells (PBMCs), collected at new diagnosis, from a patient treated with antithyroid drugs. The chain recombines TRBV12-3 or TRBV12-4 with TRBJ1-5; no reliable D call. CDR3 residues: CASSLAARNQPRHF. The CDR3 DNA reads TGTGCCAGCAGCTTAGCAGCAAGAAATCAGCCCCGGCATTTT.